This T cell receptor (beta chain) derives from a study of blood T cell repertoires in COVID-19. On the study more broadly: Whether acute or convalescent, the COVID-19 samples came from the United States, Italy and Spain. PBMCs, B-cell-depleted T cells, or T cells were the source of the cDNA or gDNA that made up the material.

Trimming left V 6 bases short and J 0 bases short, with 14 bases between. Germline loops: CDR1 MDHEN, CDR2 SYDVKM. The CDR3 runs 16 residues. In the study's own analysis: Reference gene primers were amplified, and this amplification served to estimate nucleated cell counts. Using immunoSEQ multiplex PCR, the repertoire was profiled, and TCRdb retains in-frame clones only, with some absent. V, J and clone size were drawn from that table, and D and trimming were deduced from the DNA. The sample records 150,000 to 200,000 clones, roughly 80% being singletons. The chain is built from TRBV28 and TRBJ1-4; maybe TRBD1 (5 bases). The TCR sequence derives from a woman of 80 years or more with acute or convalescent COVID-19. Sequenced: peripheral blood. The chain's CDR3 is CASSRTPLATNEKLFF. The CDR3 DNA reads TGTGCCAGCAGCCGGACACCGCTCGCAACTAATGAAAAACTGTTTTTT.